Listed here are 23 T cell receptor beta chains from one sample, sequenced in a study of T-cell reconstitution after alpha-beta-depleted transplantation in children. Unique molecular identifiers were incorporated when the TCRbeta library was constructed. MiXCR, run by TCRdb on the PCR reads, gives a single entry per CDR3 protein. Of around 210,000 distinct CDR3 sequences detected, 6.6% appear once; the ten largest clones hold 5% to 6.5%. The sequencing here drew on PBMCs, taken before TCRalphabeta/CD19-depleted stem cell transplant. The receptors were gathered from a boy aged 2 to 9 with acute lymphoblastic leukemia, due to receive a stem cell transplant.

Many counts were recorded for this clonotype. V and J are TRBV12-3 or TRBV12-4 and TRBJ2-1, with D perhaps matching TRBD2 (6 bases). Trimming pared 2 bases from V and 2 bases from J, leaving 10 bases between. This CDR3 comprises 15 residues. The CDR3 coding sequence is TGTGCCAGCAGTTTACGGCGGGGACCCTACAATGAGCAGTTCTTC. It specifies CASSLRRGPYNEQFF.

In its sample, this clonotype was seen many times. CDR3 sequence: CASSLESGANYGYTF. As DNA, the CDR3 is TGCGCCAGCAGCTTGGAGTCCGGGGCTAACTATGGCTACACCTTC. The chain is built from TRBV5-1 and TRBJ1-2, with D unresolved. Trimming took off 0 bases at V and 0 bases at J, with 9 bases between the two ends. Germline CDR1 reads SGHRS; CDR2 reads YFSETQ. The CDR3 runs 15 residues.

This clonotype has only a few counts. The J gene is TRBJ2-1, the V gene TRBV20-1; weak D call: TRBD2 (6 bases). CDR1 and CDR2 (germline): DFQATT, SNEGSKA (reference sequence). CDR3 length: 14 amino acids. The V end was cut by 3 bases, the J end by 4 bases, with 13 bases between. In DNA form, the CDR3 reads TGCAGTGCTAGCCGGGACTCGGCTTACAATGAGCAGTTCTTC. Protein product: CSASRDSAYNEQFF.

The gene calls are TRBV4-2 and TRBJ2-6; 10 bases line up with TRBD2. Trimming removed 2 bases from V and 4 bases from J; junction bases left unmatched: 5. This CDR3 is built from 17 residues. CDR1 is LGHNA, CDR2 YNFKEQ, per germline. CDR3 sequence: CASSQLAGAEGANVLTF. The CDR3 DNA sequence: TGTGCCAGCAGCCAACTAGCGGGAGCGGAAGGGGCCAACGTCCTGACTTTC.

This clonotype appeared many times. V gene TRBV28 combines with J gene TRBJ2-1; the match to TRBD2 covers 11 bases. V dropped 5 bases and J dropped 7; count of bases not matched to a gene: 10. This CDR3 contains 16 residues. From germline, CDR1 is MDHEN and CDR2 SYDVKM. CDR3 DNA sequence: TGTGCCAGCAGTGAACCCACTAGCGGGAGTTCAAATGAGCAGTTCTTC. Amino acid sequence: CASSEPTSGSSNEQFF.

V is TRBV30 and J is TRBJ1-5; 8 nucleotides agree with TRBD1. Trimming removed 0 bases from V and 7 bases from J; junction bases left unmatched: 2. CDR3 length: 13 residues. Germline loops: CDR1 GTSNPN, CDR2 SVGIG (reference sequence). Here the CDR3 reads CAWSVTGGQPQHF. For the CDR3, the DNA is TGTGCCTGGAGTGTAACAGGGGGGCAGCCCCAGCATTTT.

CDR3 DNA: TGCAGCGTTGGCGGAGGGGGCTACTATGGCTACACCTTC. Translating it yields CSVGGGGYYGYTF. This chain connects TRBV29-1 to TRBJ1-2; 7 nucleotides align to TRBD1. After removal of 4 bases from V and 3 bases from J, the junction contained 5 bases not matched to a gene. The CDR3 contains 13 residues. Looked up from germline, CDR1 is SQVTM and CDR2 is ANQGSEA.

This clonotype has at least ten counts. This chain uses TRBV11-2 with TRBJ2-1; D unclear. V lost 1 base and J 7 bases, leaving 11 bases between the germline ends. Germline V gene lookup returns CDR1 SGHAT and CDR2 FQNNGV. CDR3 length: 14 amino acids. This CDR3 is CASSLGPLSNEQFF. The CDR3, as DNA: TGTGCCAGCAGCTTAGGACCATTGTCAAATGAGCAGTTCTTC.

This clonotype came up many times. This chain uses TRBV12-3 or TRBV12-4 with TRBJ2-3, with 10 bases that match TRBD2. After removal of 4 bases from V and 3 bases from J, the junction contained 10 bases not matched to a gene. The CDR3 totals 17 residues. The CDR3 coding sequence is TGTGCCAGCAGTTCGCGTACTAGCGGGATCGGTACAGATACGCAGTATTTT. The encoded protein is CASSSRTSGIGTDTQYF.

This clonotype was recorded many times. The chain recombines TRBV7-2 with TRBJ2-7; maybe TRBD2 (5 bases). The CDR3 is 15 residues long. Trimming took 5 bases from V and 0 from J, leaving 14 bases between them. CDR1 SGHTA and CDR2 FQGNSA come from the germline V gene. For the CDR3, the DNA is TGTGCCAGCAGCAGTACTAGATATAGCTCCTACGAGCAGTACTTC. This gives the protein CASSSTRYSSYEQYF.

The CDR3 coding sequence is TGTGCCAGCATGAAAGTTGGTGGCGCAGGGTGGGCCGGGGAGCTGTTTTTT. This sequence encodes CASMKVGGAGWAGELFF. This chain connects TRBV7-3 to TRBJ2-2; perhaps TRBD1 as D (5 bases). This CDR3 has 17 residues. The V gene lost 7 bases and the J gene lost 6 bases, with 24 bases spanning the gap. CDR1 SGHTA and CDR2 FQGTGA come from the germline V gene.

This clonotype was found a few times. The gene calls are TRBV3-1 and TRBJ2-5, with D perhaps TRBD2 (5 bases). Germline V gene data show CDR1 as LGHDT and CDR2 as YNNKEL (reference sequence). V gave up 0 bases and J gave up 1 base, with 9 bases separating them. This CDR3 has 15 amino acids. The CDR3 sequence is CASSQDLAGQETQYF. CDR3 nucleotides: TGTGCCAGCAGCCAAGATCTGGCGGGCCAAGAGACCCAGTACTTC.

A few counts support this clonotype. V is TRBV3-1 and J is TRBJ2-2, with D uncertain. V gave up 1 base and J gave up 3 bases, with 6 bases separating them. The CDR3 contains 14 residues. The germline CDR1 and CDR2 sequences are LGHDT and YNNKEL (reference sequence). CDR3 amino acids: CASSQGTDTGELFF. CDR3 nucleotide sequence: TGTGCCAGCAGCCAAGGGACCGACACCGGGGAGCTGTTTTTT.

This chain uses TRBV19 with TRBJ2-5; perhaps TRBD1 as D (5 bases). The V gene's germline CDR1 is LNHDA and CDR2 SQIVND (reference sequence). V shed 3 bases and J shed 2 bases, with 7 bases lying between them. The CDR3 length is 13 residues. The CDR3 nucleotides read TGTGCCAGTAGTATTGGGGCTCAAGAGACCCAGTACTTC. The encoded protein is CASSIGAQETQYF.

This clonotype has only a few counts. The gene calls are TRBV27 and TRBJ2-7, with D perhaps matching TRBD1 (5 bases). V lost 8 bases and J 1 base, leaving 9 bases between the germline ends. Germline CDR1 is MNHEY and CDR2 is SMNVEV (reference sequence). The CDR3 runs to 12 residues. DNA for the CDR3: TGTGCCAGCGGGGCAGGGTCCTACGAGCAGTACTTC. As protein: CASGAGSYEQYF.

This clonotype occurred many times. The rearrangement uses TRBV7-2 and TRBJ2-1; the D is unclear. CDR3 size: 15 residues. Germline V gene sequence: CDR1 SGHTA, CDR2 FQGNSA. The V end was cut by 3 bases, the J end by 2 bases, with 11 bases between. CDR3: CASSFSSGTYNEQFF. Written as DNA, the CDR3 is TGTGCCAGCAGCTTCAGCTCTGGAACCTACAATGAGCAGTTCTTC.

This clonotype was seen at least ten times. The CDR3 here is CASRGRETARTGELFF. DNA of the CDR3: TGTGCCTCCCGGGGCCGGGAGACCGCCCGTACCGGGGAGCTGTTTTTT. This chain connects TRBV10-3 to TRBJ2-2; the D gene is possibly TRBD2 (6 bases). The CDR3 loop spans 16 amino acids. Trimming took off 11 bases at V and 5 bases at J, with 24 bases between the two ends. The germline CDR1 and CDR2 sequences are ENHRY and SYGVKD.

This clonotype was recorded at least ten times. The rearrangement joins TRBV28 to TRBJ2-7; possibly TRBD2 for D (6 bases). This CDR3 is 14 amino acids long. V lost 10 bases and J lost 7, with 23 bases in between. Per the germline V gene, CDR1 is MDHEN and CDR2 is SYDVKM. The CDR3 region is CATRSASDRGEQYF. CDR3 DNA: TGTGCCACTCGCTCTGCTAGCGATCGGGGAGAGCAGTACTTC.

This clonotype was seen a few times. The chain links TRBV29-1 to TRBJ1-1; 8 bases fit TRBD1. Germline V gene sequence: CDR1 SQVTM, CDR2 ANQGSEA. Unmatched junction bases numbered 9, after V lost 3 bases and J lost 3 bases. The CDR3 length is 15 residues. DNA of the CDR3: TGCAGCGTTGATCTTCAGGGGGCGGTGGACACTGAAGCTTTCTTT. This translates into CSVDLQGAVDTEAFF.

The chain is built from TRBV28 and TRBJ1-2, with unresolved D. This CDR3 has 13 amino acids. V lost 7 bases and J 1 base, leaving 10 bases between the germline ends. Germline CDR1 reads MDHEN; CDR2 reads SYDVKM. Here the CDR3 reads CASKPTGNYGYTF. The DNA of the CDR3 is TGTGCCAGCAAACCGACGGGTAACTATGGCTACACCTTC.

In this sample, this clonotype turned up many times. The rearrangement joins TRBV20-1 to TRBJ1-6; a weak D match, TRBD1 (5 bases). This CDR3 has 14 residues. Germline V gene lookup returns CDR1 DFQATT and CDR2 SNEGSKA (reference sequence). V dropped 2 bases and J dropped 8 bases, with 13 bases sitting between them. CDR3 in DNA: TGCAGTGCTAGACAAAGGGGAGTCGATTCACCCCTCCACTTT. It is translated as CSARQRGVDSPLHF.

This clonotype was counted ten times or more. This rearrangement joins TRBV4-3 to TRBJ2-1; D ambiguous. Trimming left V 2 bases short and J 4 bases short, with 15 bases between. Germline CDR1 is LGHNA and CDR2 is YSLEER. The CDR3 consists of 16 residues. The CDR3 nucleotides read TGCGCCAGCAGCCAAAAGGCTTCATCCCTTTACAATGAGCAGTTCTTC. This encodes CASSQKASSLYNEQFF.

The J gene is TRBJ1-5, the V gene TRBV28; D is undetermined. CDR1 and CDR2 from the germline V gene are MDHEN and SYDVKM. V lost 6 bases to trimming and J lost 0 bases, with 9 bases between them. CDR3 size: 14 residues. The CDR3 DNA sequence: TGTGCCAGCAGACGACAACTTAGCAATCAGCCCCAGCATTTT. Its translation is CASRRQLSNQPQHF. The entire variable domain, with the rest obtained from reference TRBV28 and TRBJ1-5, is as follows: DVKVTQSSRYLVKRTGEKVFLECVQDMDHENMFWYRQDPGLGLRLIYFSYDVKMKEKGDIPEGYSVSREKKERFSLILESASTNQTSMYLCASRRQLSNQPQHFGDGTRLSIL.